Sequencing of this T cell receptor beta chain was carried out in a study of T-cell reconstitution after alpha-beta-depleted transplantation in children. Molecular barcoding with unique molecular identifiers was used for the TCRbeta library. One entry per CDR3 protein, called by TCRdb with MiXCR from the PCR reads. The sample lists some 550,000 distinct CDR3 sequences, around 16% occurring once. The V segment lost 3 bases and the J segment 2 bases; nucleotides outside the gene matches: 3. The CDR3 is made up of 14 amino acids. Germline CDR1 and CDR2: DFQATT and SNEGSKA (reference sequence). This TCR came from a human donor who donated a stem cell graft to a child with acute lymphoblastic leukemia. The chain recombines TRBV20-1 with TRBJ2-1; 8 bases agree with TRBD1. Sequencing was performed on PBMCs from the stem cell graft donor, taken from the stem cell graft. The chain's CDR3 is CSARRTGPYNEQFF. The DNA for the CDR3 is TGCAGTGCTAGGAGGACAGGGCCCTACAATGAGCAGTTCTTC.